This TCR beta chain was retrieved from a study of shared clonotypes between healthy human individuals. Findings of the study overall: When naive CD4 clonotypes were compared across a few donors, around 5% were shared.

Germline lookup yields CDR1 SNHLY and CDR2 FYNNEI. The ends were cut back, 2 bases at V and 4 bases at J, with 8 bases in the middle. The CDR3 contains 13 residues. The naive CD8 fraction comprised CD45RO-negative cells positively selected for CCR7 and excluded terminally differentiated effector memory CD45RA+ cells. With regard to this clone: Its specificity is unknown.

Some clones are missing from TCRdb's copy, which holds only in-frame ones; the method was immunoSEQ multiplex PCR. The sample lists roughly 2,000,000 clones; over 85% were seen once. The gene calls are TRBV2 and TRBJ1-2; D gene uncertain. The clonotype was recovered from a man younger than 35 in good health. The sequencing input was naive CD8+ T cells sorted from blood. The DNA of the CDR3 is TGTGCCAGCAGTGAACGGGCGCTCTATGGCTACACCTTC. Translation: CASSERALYGYTF. Looking up the rest from reference TRBV2 and TRBJ1-2 gives the full variable domain: EPEVTQTPSHQVTQMGQEVILRCVPISNHLYFYWYRQILGQKVEFLVSFYNNEISEKSEIFDDQFSVERPDGSNFTLKIRSTKLEDSAMYFCASSERALYGYTFGSGTRLTVV.